This T cell receptor beta chain is drawn from a study of PD-1 blockade in classical Hodgkin lymphoma. Background on the study: Patients received nivolumab 3 mg/kg intravenously every 2 weeks.

The study's findings and limits: Excluded were patients who started nivolumab under 1 year after ASCT, a group that had lower diversity. While CD8+ TCR diversity did not rise significantly by C4D1, CD4+ TCR diversity did.

This clone was detected only a few times. Its antigen is unidentified. Relapses following autologous stem cell transplantation were seen in all patients, with brentuximab vedotin exposure varying. Germline lookup yields CDR1 LGHNA and CDR2 YSLEER. The V end was cut by 0 bases, the J end by 4 bases, with 13 bases between. The CDR3 is 15 residues long. TCRdb's table, derived via immunoSEQ multiplex PCR, lists solely in-frame clones and lacks some. Found here are about 24,000 clones, roughly two thirds of them singletons; the top ten hold 3.3%. The V gene is TRBV4-3, the J gene TRBJ2-7; D gene uncertain. Material: peripheral blood mononuclear cells (PBMCs), obtained at baseline. This receptor was identified in a human donor with classical Hodgkin lymphoma. CDR3 protein: CASSQDHAAGYEQYF. CDR3 DNA sequence: TGCGCCAGCAGCCAAGATCATGCGGCAGGTTACGAGCAGTACTTC.